This passage covers 31 T cell receptor beta chains from one sample sequenced in a study of T cell repertoires in cytomegalovirus infection (dated by TCRdb to about 2019). The treatment or condition tag for this specimen amounts to: in vitro stimulation with specific CMV peptide epitopes to enrich CMV-specific T cells. The reads were generated on an Illumina HiSeq 1500. TCRdb reprocessed the public reads (quality trimming at Q25 with fastp, clone calling with MiXCR) and kept in-frame beta chains. Duplicate CDR3 protein sequences are folded into a single record with the most common DNA and genes. The sample table shows fewer than 850,000 distinct CDR3 sequences, and almost 30% are seen once. Under 15% of the sample is in the top ten clones. Their cognate antigens are unknown. Here the sequenced sample was cultured CD8+ T cells from PBMCs, taken from culture after CMV antigen stimulation. Receptor source: a human donor in good health (CMV status not recorded). Some clones in this sample may be carry-over from other donors' samples.

The chain links TRBV6-6 to TRBJ1-2, with D hard to call. The CDR3 has 10 amino acids. The germline V and J ends were trimmed by 8 bases and 7 bases, with 8 bases remaining between them. CDR1 MNHNY and CDR2 SVGAGI come from the germline V gene (reference sequence). The chain's CDR3 is CASGEGGYTF. CDR3 coding DNA: TGTGCCAGCGGAGAAGGTGGCTACACCTTC.

CDR3 DNA: TGTGCCAGTAGTCTGACTAGCGGGGGGATCAGGGATGAGCAGTTCTTC. This encodes CASSLTSGGIRDEQFF. The V call is TRBV19, the J call TRBJ2-1; the match to TRBD2 covers 13 bases. The J segment lost 8 bases and the V segment lost 5 bases, leaving 9 bases of the junction unmatched. CDR3 length equals 16 residues. Germline-derived CDR1 and CDR2 are LNHDA and SQIVND (reference sequence).

V is TRBV19 and J is TRBJ2-1; 14 bases align to TRBD2. The CDR3 spans 14 residues. The V segment lost 9 bases and the J segment 8 bases; nucleotides outside the gene matches: 6. From germline, CDR1 is LNHDA and CDR2 SQIVND (reference sequence). CDR3 sequence reads: CASKTSGGAHEQFF. Written as DNA, the CDR3 is TGTGCCAGCAAGACTAGCGGGGGGGCCCATGAGCAGTTCTTC.

The chain joins TRBV4-1 to TRBJ1-6; D gene uncertain. V was trimmed by 1 base and J by 9 bases, leaving 4 bases between them. The length of the CDR3 is 12 residues. CDR1 and CDR2 (germline): MGHRA, YSYEKL. CDR3 coding DNA: TGCGCCAGCAGCCAAGCCTCTTCACCCCTCCACTTT. Translated, it gives CASSQASSPLHF.

This rearrangement joins TRBV7-6 to TRBJ2-6; D possibly uses TRBD1 or TRBD2 (5 bases each). V lost 5 bases, J lost 0 bases, and 23 bases lay in between. The CDR3 sequence is 20 residues long. CDR1 is SGHVS, CDR2 FNYEAQ, per germline. As DNA, the CDR3 is TGTGCCAGCAGCCAAATCCCGGGACGGCAAAGCGGCTCTGGGGCCAACGTCCTGACTTTC. This translates into CASSQIPGRQSGSGANVLTF.

The chain combines TRBV11-1 with TRBJ2-1, with 11 bases matching TRBD2. Trimming at V came to 5 bases and at J to 6 bases, leaving 6 bases not matched to a gene. The CDR3 loop spans 15 amino acids. Germline V gives CDR1 SGHAT, CDR2 FQDESV (reference sequence). The CDR3 DNA reads as TGTGCCAGCAGCCTTTCCGGACTAGCGGGCAATGAGCAGTTCTTC. Its translation: CASSLSGLAGNEQFF. Complete variable domain (other parts from reference TRBV11-1 and TRBJ2-1): EAEVAQSPRYKITEKSQAVAFWCDPISGHATLYWYRQILGQGPELLVQFQDESVVDDSQLPKDRFSAERLKGVDSTLKIQPAELGDSAMYLCASSLSGLAGNEQFFGPGTRLTVL.

There are a few counts of this clonotype. V and J are TRBV7-9 and TRBJ2-1; 10 bases map to TRBD1. The CDR3 covers 16 residues. Trimming removed 5 bases from V and 5 bases from J; junction bases left unmatched: 9. Germline-derived CDR1 and CDR2 are SEHNR and FQNEAQ (reference sequence). CDR3 amino acids: CASSHRQGARNNEQFF. CDR3 bases: TGTGCCAGCAGCCATAGACAGGGGGCGAGGAACAATGAGCAGTTCTTC.

This clonotype was counted only a few times. The V gene is TRBV29-1, the J gene TRBJ2-2, with D unresolved. Looked up from germline, CDR1 is SQVTM and CDR2 is ANQGSEA. Deletions cut 3 bases from V and 3 bases from J, with 11 bases between. The CDR3 runs to 14 residues. The CDR3, as DNA: TGCAGCGTTGATGTCGGGTCGGACACCGGGGAGCTGTTTTTT. It translates to CSVDVGSDTGELFF.

The V and J genes are TRBV29-1 and TRBJ1-1; D not certain. CDR1 and CDR2 (germline): SQVTM, ANQGSEA. V gave up 5 bases and J gave up 1 base, with 8 bases separating them. This CDR3 has 12 amino acids. The CDR3 DNA follows: TGCAGCGTTAGACTGGGGAACACTGAAGCTTTCTTT. This gives the protein CSVRLGNTEAFF.

There are a few counts of this clonotype. This chain joins TRBV11-2 and TRBJ2-2; 7 positions match TRBD2. Germline V gene lookup returns CDR1 SGHAT and CDR2 FQNNGV. This CDR3 has 17 amino acids. The ends lost 2 bases at V and 0 bases at J; junction bases unmatched: 6. The CDR3 DNA sequence: TGTGCCAGCAGCTTAAGGTTTGCGGGGGCGAACACCGGGGAGCTGTTTTTT. Protein sequence: CASSLRFAGANTGELFF.

For this clonotype: Its ends do not fully match the called genes, so a read error is possible. V and J are TRBV5-5 and TRBJ2-7; 10 bases fit TRBD1. Germline CDR1 SGHKS, CDR2 YYEKEE (reference sequence). The CDR3 covers 14 residues. DNA of the CDR3: TGTGCCAGCAACTTGGGGACAGGGGCCTACGAGCAGTACTTC. Translation gives CASNLGTGAYEQYF. The variable domain in full, completed from reference TRBV5-5 and TRBJ2-7, reads DAGVTQSPTHLIKTRGQQVTLRCSPISGHKSVSWYQQVLGQGPQFIFQYYEKEERGRGNFPDRFSARQFPNYSSELNVNALLLGDSALYLCASNLGTGAYEQYFGPGTRLTVT.

The CDR3 DNA follows: TGTGCCAGCAGCGCCCCGACAGGGGCCACCTACAATGAGCAGTTCTTC. This gives the protein CASSAPTGATYNEQFF. This sequence joins TRBV7-9 and TRBJ2-1, with TRBD1 identical over 8 bases. Germline V gene lookup returns CDR1 SEHNR and CDR2 FQNEAQ (reference sequence). CDR3 length: 16 residues. The junction had 8 bases not matched to a gene; V was cut back by 5 bases and J by 2 bases. The full variable domain, rest sourced from reference TRBV7-9 and TRBJ2-1, is DTGVSQNPRHKITKRGQNVTFRCDPISEHNRLYWYRQTLGQGPEFLTYFQNEAQLEKSRLLSDRFSAERPKGSFSTLEIQRTEQGDSAMYLCASSAPTGATYNEQFFGPGTRLTVL.

This clonotype was picked up a small number of times. The gene calls are TRBV12-3 or TRBV12-4 and TRBJ2-2; TRBD1 aligns across 12 bases. This CDR3 is 14 amino acids long. Trimming cost V 8 bases and J 6 bases; bases outside gene matches: 4. CDR3 sequence reads: CASEGQGASGELFF. CDR3 coding DNA: TGTGCCAGCGAGGGACAGGGGGCATCCGGGGAGCTGTTTTTT.

This chain uses TRBV18 with TRBJ2-7, with 9 bases identical to TRBD2. Germline CDR1 is KGHSH and CDR2 is LQKENI. This CDR3 region has 16 residues. V shed 3 bases and J 2 bases; nucleotides not matched to a gene: 8. The DNA of the CDR3 is TGTGCCAGCTCACCTCCTATTAGCGGGGGACCCTACGAGCAGTACTTC. Encoded protein: CASSPPISGGPYEQYF.

This clonotype was detected only a few times. This chain joins TRBV6-6 and TRBJ1-6, with TRBD1 matching over 9 bases. Germline V gene lookup returns CDR1 MNHNY and CDR2 SVGAGI (reference sequence). This CDR3 contains 18 residues. The V segment lost 3 bases and the J segment 0 bases; nucleotides outside the gene matches: 6. The DNA of the CDR3 is TGTGCCAGCAGTTATTGGACAGGGGAAGGCTCCTATAATTCACCCCTCCACTTT. This gives the protein CASSYWTGEGSYNSPLHF.

In this sample, this clonotype turned up many times. V gene TRBV20-1 combines with J gene TRBJ1-4; possible D gene TRBD1, 5 bases. Trimming pared 6 bases from V and 3 bases from J, leaving 14 bases between. Germline loops: CDR1 DFQATT, CDR2 SNEGSKA (reference sequence). This CDR3 comprises 14 residues. The CDR3 DNA follows: TGCAGTGCGCCGTTCGGGGCCCCTAATGAAAAACTGTTTTTT. Translated, it gives CSAPFGAPNEKLFF.

Turning to this clonotype: This could be a read error, since a much larger clone is one nucleotide away. The chain is built from TRBV12-3 or TRBV12-4 and TRBJ1-2; D call uncertain. This CDR3 is 12 amino acids long. Trimming removed 4 bases from V and 4 bases from J, with 7 bases in between. In nucleotides, the CDR3 is TGTGCCAGCAGTTCCAACAGCTATGGCTACACCTTC. This translates into CASSSNSYGYTF.

This chain joins TRBV7-9 and TRBJ2-2; D gene unclear. This CDR3 region has 15 residues. CDR1 is SEHNR and CDR2 is FQNEAQ in the germline V gene (reference sequence). Trimming took 4 bases from V and 0 from J, leaving 9 bases between them. CDR3 nucleotides: TGTGCCAGCAGCTCAAGACGACCGAACACCGGGGAGCTGTTTTTT. Its protein is CASSSRRPNTGELFF.

V gene TRBV5-6 combines with J gene TRBJ2-7; D gene uncertain. The length of the CDR3 is 12 residues. Germline CDR1 reads SGHDT; CDR2 reads YYEEEE. Trimming took 0 bases from V and 5 from J, leaving 6 bases between them. The CDR3 region is CASSLASDEQYF. The CDR3 region has the DNA TGTGCCAGCAGCTTGGCGTCGGACGAGCAGTACTTC.

This clonotype was observed a handful of times. V gene TRBV12-3 or TRBV12-4 combines with J gene TRBJ1-2, with 9 bases aligning to TRBD1. Trimming at V came to 5 bases and at J to 6 bases, leaving 7 bases not matched to a gene. The CDR3 covers 14 residues. CDR3 amino acids: CASSGTGGADGYTF. CDR3 bases: TGTGCCAGCAGTGGCACAGGGGGCGCAGATGGCTACACCTTC.

This clonotype was detected many times. J is TRBJ2-1 and V is TRBV7-9; possible D gene TRBD2, 5 bases. This CDR3 has 12 amino acids. Between the trimmed V and J ends, which lost 2 bases and 8 bases, there was a span of 7 bases. Germline V gene lookup returns CDR1 SEHNR and CDR2 FQNEAQ (reference sequence). The CDR3 sequence is CASSLSGYEQFF. The CDR3 DNA reads as TGTGCCAGCAGCTTATCGGGATATGAGCAGTTCTTC. The variable domain in full, completed from reference TRBV7-9 and TRBJ2-1, reads DTGVSQNPRHKITKRGQNVTFRCDPISEHNRLYWYRQTLGQGPEFLTYFQNEAQLEKSRLLSDRFSAERPKGSFSTLEIQRTEQGDSAMYLCASSLSGYEQFFGPGTRLTVL.

V gene TRBV9 combines with J gene TRBJ1-1; maybe TRBD1 (5 bases). Germline loops: CDR1 SGDLS, CDR2 YYNGEE. The CDR3 covers 15 residues. Trimming took off 0 bases at V and 1 base at J, with 10 bases between the two ends. The DNA for the CDR3 is TGTGCCAGCAGCGTAGAGGGACTGGCGAACACTGAAGCTTTCTTT. It is translated as CASSVEGLANTEAFF.

This chain links TRBV6-1 with TRBJ2-7; possibly TRBD1 for D (5 bases). V lost 10 bases, J lost 3 bases, and 10 bases lay in between. The CDR3 spans 11 residues. Germline values: CDR1 MNHNS, CDR2 SASEGT. CDR3 nucleotide sequence: TGTGCCACCGACAGAAACTACGAGCAGTACGTC. This codes for CATDRNYEQYV.

The CDR3 DNA reads as TGCGCCAGCAGCCAAGTCGGGACAGGGGTGCCCCAGCATTTT. Translating it yields CASSQVGTGVPQHF. The V and J genes are TRBV4-1 and TRBJ1-5; 10 nucleotides match TRBD1. With 1 base clipped from V and 9 bases from J, the junction kept 3 bases outside the gene matches. The CDR3 length is 14 residues. CDR1 and CDR2 from the germline V gene are MGHRA and YSYEKL.

The gene calls are TRBV7-6 and TRBJ2-5, with D perhaps TRBD2 (6 bases). The CDR3 has 10 amino acids. Germline loops: CDR1 SGHVS, CDR2 FNYEAQ. Between the trimmed V and J ends, which lost 8 bases and 7 bases, there was a span of 8 bases. The CDR3 loop is CASGGVTQYF. In DNA form, the CDR3 reads TGTGCCAGCGGAGGGGTGACCCAGTACTTC. The full variable domain, with the rest looked up from reference TRBV7-6 and TRBJ2-5, is GAGVSQSPRYKVTKRGQDVALRCDPISGHVSLYWYRQALGQGPEFLTYFNYEAQQDKSGLPNDRFSAERPEGSISTLTIQRTEQRDSAMYRCASGGVTQYFGPGTRLLVL.

This clonotype was counted between two and nine times. This rearrangement joins TRBV6-5 to TRBJ1-1; 8 bases match TRBD1. V was clipped by 6 bases and J by 5 bases; unmatched bases: 8. The CDR3 runs 14 residues. Germline V gene data show CDR1 as MNHEY and CDR2 as SVGAGI. The CDR3 sequence: CASSPTGDRTEAFF. The CDR3 nucleotides read TGTGCCAGCAGCCCGACAGGGGATCGGACTGAAGCTTTCTTT.

This clonotype appeared many times. The V call is TRBV12-3 or TRBV12-4, the J call TRBJ2-7; D is unclear. CDR3 size: 14 residues. V was pared by 4 bases and J by 3 bases, with 13 bases between. CDR3 DNA: TGTGCCAGCAGTTCCCGCCTAAAGGACTACGAGCAGTACTTC. Encoded protein: CASSSRLKDYEQYF.

The chain uses TRBV6-6 and TRBJ2-3, with TRBD2 identical over 14 bases. The CDR3 loop spans 18 amino acids. Unmatched junction bases numbered 9, after V lost 2 bases and J lost 5 bases. Germline V lookup: CDR1 MNHNY, CDR2 SVGAGI (reference sequence). Here the CDR3 reads CASSYGGTSGGREDTQYF. CDR3 nucleotides: TGTGCCAGCAGTTACGGCGGGACTAGCGGGGGCCGGGAAGATACGCAGTATTTT.

In its sample, this clonotype was seen a few times. The rearrangement joins TRBV10-3 to TRBJ2-7; D not certain. From germline, CDR1 is ENHRY and CDR2 SYGVKD. Trimming removed 5 bases from V and 1 base from J, with 9 bases in between. This CDR3 comprises 13 residues. Written as DNA, the CDR3 is TGTGCCATCAGTCTGGACGGTTCCTACGAGCAGTACTTC. Translating gives CAISLDGSYEQYF.

The chain combines TRBV12-3 or TRBV12-4 with TRBJ1-1; 7 nucleotides agree with TRBD1. V lost 7 bases and J lost 5; bases outside the gene matches: 13. The CDR3 has 15 residues. Written as DNA, the CDR3 is TGTGCCAGCACCTCCGGGGCCTTCAGGGGGACTGAAGCTTTCTTT. This sequence encodes CASTSGAFRGTEAFF.

This clonotype was recorded a few times. CDR3 sequence (DNA): TGTGCCAGCAGTGAGGACAGGGCTGATGGCTACACCTTC. Residues: CASSEDRADGYTF. The V gene is TRBV6-1, the J gene TRBJ1-2; 8 nucleotides line up with TRBD1. Trimming removed 3 bases from V and 6 bases from J; junction bases left unmatched: 3. The CDR3 extends over 13 amino acids. Germline V gene lookup returns CDR1 MNHNS and CDR2 SASEGT.